This paragraph covers one TCR beta chain sequence. The sample is drawn from a study of T cell repertoires in ileal Crohn's disease. The junction had 7 bases not matched to a gene; V was cut back by 8 bases and J by 6 bases. CDR1 is MRHNA, CDR2 SNTAGT, per germline. This CDR3 has 14 amino acids. Method: immunoSEQ multiplex PCR; TCRdb's copy keeps in-frame clones and lacks some. The sample records some 15,000 clones, roughly 82% being singletons. The TCR was taken from an adult with Crohn's disease. The rearrangement uses TRBV6-4 and TRBJ2-2; 9 positions agree with TRBD2. What was sequenced was ileal tissue. CDR3 protein: CASGGGGVAGELFF. The CDR3 coding sequence is TGTGCCAGCGGCGGCGGGGGGGTCGCCGGGGAGCTGTTTTTT.